The entry below describes one T cell receptor (beta chain). This sample is drawn from a study of T cell changes during pregnancy in multiple sclerosis. Using immunoSEQ multiplex PCR, the repertoire was profiled, and TCRdb retains in-frame clones only, with some absent. Found here are tens of thousands of clones, 90% of them singletons; the top ten hold around 0.4%. This CDR3 region has 14 residues. Germline-derived CDR1 and CDR2 are LNHDA and SQIVND (reference sequence). Trimming took off 2 bases at V and 3 bases at J, with 11 bases between the two ends. Sequenced here: CD4+ T cells from peripheral blood mononuclear cells, sampled in the second trimester of pregnancy. The TCR was taken from a female donor with multiple sclerosis, enrolled in a pregnancy study. The chain has TRBV19 and TRBJ2-7; the D gene is possibly TRBD2 (6 bases). The chain's CDR3 is CASSIQGGDYEQYF. CDR3 sequence (DNA): TGTGCCAGTAGTATACAGGGAGGCGACTACGAGCAGTACTTC.